Below, 10 T cell receptor beta chains from the same sample are listed, as sequenced in a study of response to subunit inactivated influenza vaccine. TCRdb called the RT-PCR reads again in MiXCR, with one record for every CDR3 protein. Among approximately 570,000 distinct CDR3 sequences listed, 7.6% were seen once. The sample here was PBMCs from blood, taken approximately 25 months after vaccination. The receptors were sampled from a man between 50 and 75 years old who received an inactivated influenza vaccine.

In this sample, this clonotype turned up a few times. The CDR3: CASSAATTSGSSEQYF. The CDR3 bases are TGTGCCAGCAGTGCCGCCACTACTAGCGGGAGTTCGGAGCAGTACTTC. This chain joins TRBV7-9 and TRBJ2-7, with TRBD2 identical over 11 bases. Germline CDR1 SEHNR, CDR2 FQNEAQ (reference sequence). CDR3 size: 16 residues. V lost 6 bases to trimming and J lost 7 bases; unmatched junction nucleotides: 14.

This clonotype has a count of ten or more. This chain joins TRBV12-3 or TRBV12-4 and TRBJ1-1; 11 bases match TRBD1. V shed 6 bases, J shed 3 bases, and the junction held 3 bases outside the gene matches. CDR3 length: 14 amino acids. The CDR3 DNA is TGTGCCAGCAGCAGGACAGGGGGCTACACTGAAGCTTTCTTT. This sequence encodes CASSRTGGYTEAFF.

This clonotype was observed a handful of times. V gene TRBV2 combines with J gene TRBJ2-7; D remains unclear. This CDR3 is 13 amino acids long. Trimming took off 5 bases at V and 5 bases at J, with 13 bases between the two ends. CDR1 and CDR2 (germline): SNHLY, FYNNEI. Written as DNA, the CDR3 is TGTGCCAGCAGTCCTGGTAGGGCCCACGAGCAGTACTTC. As protein: CASSPGRAHEQYF.

This clonotype was recorded a few times. V usage is TRBV27 and J usage is TRBJ2-7; D is unclear. V lost 7 bases and J 0 bases, leaving 4 bases between the germline ends. The CDR3 consists of 11 residues. CDR1 is MNHEY, CDR2 SMNVEV, per germline (reference sequence). The CDR3 nucleotides read TGTGCCAGCAAAAGCTCCTACGAGCAGTACTTC. Translating it yields CASKSSYEQYF.

The chain recombines TRBV5-1 with TRBJ2-3; 12 nucleotides agree with TRBD2. There are 17 residues in the CDR3. Germline V CDR1 and CDR2: SGHRS, YFSETQ. V lost 5 bases, J lost 0 bases, and 7 bases stayed unmatched. CDR3 nucleotides: TGCGCCAGCAGATCCCTGGGGACTAGCGGGAGCACAGATACGCAGTATTTT. Protein: CASRSLGTSGSTDTQYF.

There are many counts of this clonotype. The genes are TRBV3-1 and TRBJ1-1, with a weak D call TRBD1 (5 bases). CDR1 and CDR2 from the germline V gene are LGHDT and YNNKEL (reference sequence). Trimming cost V 3 bases and J 1 base, with 9 bases left between them. This CDR3 contains 14 residues. The DNA of the CDR3 is TGTGCCAGCAGCCATTCGACAGAGAACACTGAAGCTTTCTTT. Translation gives CASSHSTENTEAFF. The full variable domain, with the rest looked up from reference TRBV3-1 and TRBJ1-1, is DTAVSQTPKYLVTQMGNDKSIKCEQNLGHDTMYWYKQDSKKFLKIMFSYNNKELIINETVPNRFSPKSPDKAHLNLHINSLELGDSAVYFCASSHSTENTEAFFGQGTRLTVV.

This clonotype was observed a handful of times. V and J are TRBV5-5 and TRBJ1-5; no firm D call. The V end was cut by 5 bases, the J end by 6 bases, with 18 bases between. CDR3 length: 15 residues. In germline, CDR1 is SGHKS, CDR2 YYEKEE (reference sequence). The CDR3 region has the DNA TGTGCCAGCAGTTCGGACCTACTTGCGGGTCAGCCCCAGCATTTT. Translated: CASSSDLLAGQPQHF. The full variable domain, with the rest looked up from reference TRBV5-5 and TRBJ1-5, is DAGVTQSPTHLIKTRGQQVTLRCSPISGHKSVSWYQQVLGQGPQFIFQYYEKEERGRGNFPDRFSARQFPNYSSELNVNALLLGDSALYLCASSSDLLAGQPQHFGDGTRLSIL.

Points on this clonotype: A junction boundary mismatches the germline segment, possibly from a read error. J is TRBJ2-7 and V is TRBV20-1, with D possibly TRBD2 on 5 matching bases. The CDR3 runs 10 residues. Germline V gene sequence: CDR1 DFQATT, CDR2 SNEGSKA (reference sequence). The CDR3 DNA sequence: TGCACTGCTAGAGGGAGAGAGCAGTACTTC. Translated: CTARGREQYF.

This sequence joins TRBV4-1 and TRBJ2-1, with TRBD1 matching 7 bases. The CDR3 is 17 amino acids. The germline V gene has CDR1 MGHRA and CDR2 YSYEKL. V lost 4 bases and J lost 0; bases outside the gene matches: 9. Here the CDR3 reads CASSPPPTGSSYNEQFF. In DNA form, the CDR3 reads TGCGCCAGCAGCCCCCCCCCGACAGGGAGCTCCTACAATGAGCAGTTCTTC.

This clonotype was observed a few times. The genes are TRBV7-2 and TRBJ2-2; D call uncertain. Trimming cost V 1 base and J 5 bases, with 11 bases left between them. The CDR3 is 15 amino acids. The V gene's germline CDR1 is SGHTA and CDR2 FQGNSA. CDR3 loop: CASSLGAGRTGELFF. CDR3 DNA sequence: TGTGCCAGCAGCTTAGGGGCAGGTCGGACCGGGGAGCTGTTTTTT.